Included here is one T cell receptor beta chain sequence, with context. The antigen remains unidentified. TCRdb independently ran MiXCR on the reads; one entry per CDR3 protein. The repertoire includes roughly 600,000 distinct CDR3 sequences, 20% to 25% of them detected once, and 8% sits in the top ten. This record belongs to a study of T cell repertoires in cytomegalovirus infection. Across the whole study: Carrying CMV and the relevant HLA type showed in public TCR beta signatures. Study-level results: Dominating the ex vivo response were HLA-C-restricted CMV-specific TCR beta clonotypes.

The CDR3 has 15 amino acids. Per germline, CDR1 LNHDA and CDR2 SQIVND (reference sequence). V gave up 9 bases and J gave up 0 bases, with 15 bases separating them. This clonotype originated in a human donor in good health (CMV status not recorded). Some clones in this sample may be carry-over from other donors' samples. Material for sequencing was CD8+ T cells from PBMCs. This chain uses TRBV19 with TRBJ1-5; D remains unclear. The DNA for the CDR3 is TGTGCCAGCCGGATCGAACATCTTAGCAATCAGCCCCAGCATTTT. This codes for CASRIEHLSNQPQHF.